This T cell receptor (beta chain) is from a study of response to subunit inactivated influenza vaccine. Regarding the study as a whole: New T cells are recruited in small numbers by each seasonal influenza vaccination, according to the authors' suggestion.

This CDR3 is built from 14 residues. In germline, CDR1 is SQVTM, CDR2 ANQGSEA. V was pared by 3 bases and J by 6 bases, with 16 bases between. In the case of this clonotype: Antigen specificity is unknown.

Via MiXCR, TCRdb re-called the RT-PCR reads, giving one row per CDR3 protein. Of 500,000 or so distinct CDR3 sequences listed, about a tenth are singletons. The input for sequencing was PBMCs from blood, taken more than 35 days after vaccination. The clonotype originates from a man over 45 who received an inactivated influenza vaccine. V and J are TRBV29-1 and TRBJ2-3; the D gene could be TRBD1 or TRBD2 (5 bases each). The DNA for the CDR3 is TGCAGCGTTGAGGGGGTGCTACCGAGGGATACGCAGTATTTT. Protein: CSVEGVLPRDTQYF.